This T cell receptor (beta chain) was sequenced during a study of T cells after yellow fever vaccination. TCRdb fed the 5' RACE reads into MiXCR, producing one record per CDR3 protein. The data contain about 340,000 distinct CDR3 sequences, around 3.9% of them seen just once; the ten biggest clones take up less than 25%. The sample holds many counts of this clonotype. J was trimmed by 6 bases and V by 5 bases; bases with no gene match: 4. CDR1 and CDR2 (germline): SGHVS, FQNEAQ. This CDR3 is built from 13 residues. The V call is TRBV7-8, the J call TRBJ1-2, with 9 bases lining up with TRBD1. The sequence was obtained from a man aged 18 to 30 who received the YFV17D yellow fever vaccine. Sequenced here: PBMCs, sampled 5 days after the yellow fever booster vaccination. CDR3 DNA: TGTGCCAGCAGCCCCCGACAGGGGGATGGCTACACCTTC. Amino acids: CASSPRQGDGYTF.